This T cell receptor beta chain originates from a study of blood T cell repertoires in COVID-19. Study overall: Acute and convalescent COVID-19 samples came from the United States, Italy and Spain. Sample material is recorded as cDNA or gDNA derived from T cells, B-cell-depleted T cells, or PBMCs.

Original processing methods: Nucleated cell counts were estimated from reference gene primer amplification. TCRdb's copy holds only in-frame clones and misses some; the assay was immunoSEQ multiplex PCR. V and J calls plus clone size are reproduced from that table; the DNA served to infer D and trimming. This table has just over 150,000 clones, 85% appearing once. V was clipped by 2 bases and J by 5 bases, with 25 bases between them. The CDR3 loop spans 18 amino acids. Looked up from germline, CDR1 is SGHTS and CDR2 is YDEGEE. The sample consisted of peripheral blood. The TCR sequence derives from a human donor with acute or convalescent COVID-19. The donor label of this sample is uncertain. The chain uses TRBV5-8 and TRBJ2-5; D is perhaps TRBD2 (5 bases). CDR3 sequence reads: CASSFSRFATLGGETQYF. CDR3 coding DNA: TGTGCCAGCAGCTTCTCCAGGTTTGCCACCCTGGGCGGGGAGACCCAGTACTTC.